There are many counts of the clone carrying this TCR beta chain. Its target is unknown. The sample comes from a study of cytomegalovirus exposure and HLA in healthy donors. The study's findings and limits: A further, later analysis showed that HLA-associated TCR beta chains (compared with equally common others) were more clonally expanded. It emerged from a later analysis that several of the most significant clusters appeared to be linked to common viral pathogens. Cytomegalovirus-associated TCR beta chains were listed, numbering roughly 150.

The PCR used 60 Vbeta and 13 Jbeta primers. Only in-frame clones appear in the TCRdb table, and some are missing; sequencing was by immunoSEQ multiplex PCR. The sample shows 85,000 to 90,000 clones, roughly 80% of them seen only once. This sequence was found in a man younger than 40 in good health and CMV-seropositive. The specimen was PBMCs.

CDR3 in amino acids: CASSEGTGASYEQYF. The DNA of the CDR3 is TGTGCCAGCAGTGAAGGGACAGGGGCCTCCTACGAGCAGTACTTC. V and J are TRBV6-1 and TRBJ2-7; 9 positions match TRBD1. V gave up 1 base and J gave up 0 bases; unmatched junction bases: 1. Per the germline V gene, CDR1 is MNHNS and CDR2 is SASEGT. The CDR3 loop spans 15 amino acids.